This T cell receptor (beta chain) was identified in a study of T cell responses to AZD1222 COVID-19 vaccine. Sequenced by immunoSEQ multiplex PCR; TCRdb stores in-frame clones only, minus some. The table has over 140,000 clones, more than 85% seen once. About this clone itself: Its antigen is unidentified. The same CDR3 is also encoded by other DNA sequences in this sample.

General study points: An increase in Spike-specific TCR breadth and depth was observed after two AZD1222 doses. The sample set comprised mostly white British donors with more females, and clonal diversity was possibly underestimated. Repertoires were obtained solely post-peak T cell response. Across spike, vaccine-associated CD4 TCRs were found, dominant at 160-218 and 743-854.

The CDR3 runs 11 residues. Germline CDR1 reads DFQATT; CDR2 reads SNEGSKA (reference sequence). V was clipped by 6 bases and J by 3 bases, with 8 bases between them. The V call is TRBV20-1, the J call TRBJ1-1; possibly TRBD1 for D (5 bases). This clonotype was obtained from an adult who received the AZD1222 COVID-19 vaccine. The sequencing here drew on peripheral blood, taken 28 days after the second AZD1222 dose. The CDR3 region is CSARGDTEAFF. In nucleotides, the CDR3 is TGCAGTGCCCGGGGGGACACTGAAGCTTTCTTT.